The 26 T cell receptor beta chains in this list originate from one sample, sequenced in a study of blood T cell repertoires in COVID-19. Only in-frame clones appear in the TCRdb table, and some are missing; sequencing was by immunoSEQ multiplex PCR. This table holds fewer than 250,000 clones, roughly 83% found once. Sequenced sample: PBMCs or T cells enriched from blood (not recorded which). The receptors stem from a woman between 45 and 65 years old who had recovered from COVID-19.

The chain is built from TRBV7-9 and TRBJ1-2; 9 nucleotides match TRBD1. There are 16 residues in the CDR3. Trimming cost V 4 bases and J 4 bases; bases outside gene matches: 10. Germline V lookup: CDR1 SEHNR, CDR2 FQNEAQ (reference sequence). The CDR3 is CASSSTGQGSIYGYTF. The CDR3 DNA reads TGTGCCAGCAGCTCGACGGGACAGGGTAGTATCTATGGCTACACCTTC.

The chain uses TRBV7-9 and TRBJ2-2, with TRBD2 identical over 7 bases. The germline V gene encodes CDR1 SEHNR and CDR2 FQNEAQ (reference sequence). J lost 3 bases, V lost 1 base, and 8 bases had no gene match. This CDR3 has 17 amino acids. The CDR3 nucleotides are TGTGCCAGCAGCTTAGGGTGGTCGAGCGGGGACACCGGGGAGCTGTTTTTT. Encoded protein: CASSLGWSSGDTGELFF.

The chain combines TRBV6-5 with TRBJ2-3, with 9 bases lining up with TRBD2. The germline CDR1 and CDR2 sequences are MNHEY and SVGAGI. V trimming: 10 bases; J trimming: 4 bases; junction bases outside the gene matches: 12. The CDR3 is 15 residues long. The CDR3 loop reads CATNLAGVVADTQYF. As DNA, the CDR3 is TGTGCCACCAATTTAGCGGGAGTGGTCGCAGATACGCAGTATTTT.

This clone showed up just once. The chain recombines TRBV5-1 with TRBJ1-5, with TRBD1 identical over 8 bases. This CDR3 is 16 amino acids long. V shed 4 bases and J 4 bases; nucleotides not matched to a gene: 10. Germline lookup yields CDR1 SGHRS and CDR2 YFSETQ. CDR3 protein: CASSRDRGKGNQPQHF. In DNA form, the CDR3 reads TGCGCCAGCAGCCGTGACAGGGGCAAGGGGAATCAGCCCCAGCATTTT.

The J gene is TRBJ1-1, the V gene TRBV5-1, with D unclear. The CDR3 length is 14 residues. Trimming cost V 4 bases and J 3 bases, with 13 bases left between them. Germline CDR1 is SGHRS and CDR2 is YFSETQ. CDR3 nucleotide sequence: TGCGCCAGCAGCCCTCACCGGCAGGACACTGAAGCTTTCTTT. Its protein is CASSPHRQDTEAFF.

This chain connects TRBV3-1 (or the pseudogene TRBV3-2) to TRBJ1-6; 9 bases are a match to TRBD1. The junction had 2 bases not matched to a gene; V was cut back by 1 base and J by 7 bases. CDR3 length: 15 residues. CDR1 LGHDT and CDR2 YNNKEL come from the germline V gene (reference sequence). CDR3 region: CASSQGDRENSPLHF. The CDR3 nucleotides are TGTGCCAGCAGCCAAGGGGACAGGGAAAATTCACCCCTCCACTTT.

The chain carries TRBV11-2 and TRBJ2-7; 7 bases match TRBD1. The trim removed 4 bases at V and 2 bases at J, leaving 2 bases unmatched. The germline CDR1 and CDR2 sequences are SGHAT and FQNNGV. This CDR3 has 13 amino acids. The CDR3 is CASSWDSTYEQYF. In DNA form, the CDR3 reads TGTGCCAGCAGCTGGGACAGCACCTACGAGCAGTACTTC. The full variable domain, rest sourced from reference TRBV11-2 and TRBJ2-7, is EAGVAQSPRYKIIEKRQSVAFWCNPISGHATLYWYQQILGQGPKLLIQFQNNGVVDDSQLPKDRFSAERLKGVDSTLKIQPAKLEDSAVYLCASSWDSTYEQYFGPGTRLTVT.

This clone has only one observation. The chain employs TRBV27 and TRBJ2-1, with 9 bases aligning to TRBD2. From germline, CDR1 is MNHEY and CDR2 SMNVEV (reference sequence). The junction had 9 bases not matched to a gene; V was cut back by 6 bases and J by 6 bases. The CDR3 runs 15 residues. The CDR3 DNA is TGTGCCAGCAGCCCTCGCGGGAGGGCCCCCAATGAGCAGTTCTTC. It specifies CASSPRGRAPNEQFF.

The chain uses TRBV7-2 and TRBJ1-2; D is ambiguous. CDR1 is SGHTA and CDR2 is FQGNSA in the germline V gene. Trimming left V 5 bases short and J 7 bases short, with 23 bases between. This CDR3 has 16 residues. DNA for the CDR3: TGTGCCAGCAGCCGTGAAGCGGCGCAGCTCGGTGCTGGCTACACCTTC. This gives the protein CASSREAAQLGAGYTF.

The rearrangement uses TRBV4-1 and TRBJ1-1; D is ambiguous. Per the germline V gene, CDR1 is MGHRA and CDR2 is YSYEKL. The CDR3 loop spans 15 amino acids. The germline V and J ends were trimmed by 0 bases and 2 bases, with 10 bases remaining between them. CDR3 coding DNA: TGCGCCAGCAGCCAAGATGGAACAGTCAACACTGAAGCTTTCTTT. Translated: CASSQDGTVNTEAFF.

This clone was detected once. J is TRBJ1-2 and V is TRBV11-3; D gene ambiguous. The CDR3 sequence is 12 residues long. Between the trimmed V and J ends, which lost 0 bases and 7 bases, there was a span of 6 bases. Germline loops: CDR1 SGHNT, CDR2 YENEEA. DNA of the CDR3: TGTGCCAGCAGCTTAGAGAGGGTTGGCTACACCTTC. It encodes CASSLERVGYTF.

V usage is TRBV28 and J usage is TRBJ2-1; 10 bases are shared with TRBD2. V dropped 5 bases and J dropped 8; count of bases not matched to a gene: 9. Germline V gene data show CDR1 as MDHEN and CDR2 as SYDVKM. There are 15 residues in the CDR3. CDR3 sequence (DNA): TGTGCCAGCAGTAACCGAGCGGGAGGGGGAGATGAGCAGTTCTTC. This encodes CASSNRAGGGDEQFF.

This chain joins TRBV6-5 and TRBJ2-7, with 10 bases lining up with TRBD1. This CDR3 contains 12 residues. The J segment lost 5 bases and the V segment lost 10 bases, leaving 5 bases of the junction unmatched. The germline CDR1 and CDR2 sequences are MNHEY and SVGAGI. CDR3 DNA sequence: TGTGCCACCGGACAGGGGGTCAACGAGCAGTACTTC. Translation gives CATGQGVNEQYF.

The CDR3 DNA sequence: TGTGCCAGCAGCTTAAACAGCTTTAATTCACCCCTCCACTTT. It codes for CASSLNSFNSPLHF. The chain recombines TRBV7-3 with TRBJ1-6, with D unclear. V was trimmed by 1 base and J by 6 bases, leaving 7 bases between them. In germline, CDR1 is SGHTA, CDR2 FQGTGA. CDR3 length equals 14 residues.

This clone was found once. The CDR3 coding sequence is TGTGCCAGCAGCTTAGTTCTCTACGAGCAGTACTTC. Translating it yields CASSLVLYEQYF. J is TRBJ2-7 and V is TRBV11-2; D is unclear. This CDR3 contains 12 residues. CDR1 is SGHAT, CDR2 FQNNGV, per germline. Deletions cut 1 base from V and 3 bases from J, with 4 bases between.

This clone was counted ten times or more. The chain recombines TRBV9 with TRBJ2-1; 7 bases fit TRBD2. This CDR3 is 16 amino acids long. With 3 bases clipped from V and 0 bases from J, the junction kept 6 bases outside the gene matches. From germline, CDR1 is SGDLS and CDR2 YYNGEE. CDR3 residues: CASSGGLGGSYNEQFF. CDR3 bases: TGTGCCAGCAGCGGTGGACTAGGCGGCTCCTACAATGAGCAGTTCTTC.

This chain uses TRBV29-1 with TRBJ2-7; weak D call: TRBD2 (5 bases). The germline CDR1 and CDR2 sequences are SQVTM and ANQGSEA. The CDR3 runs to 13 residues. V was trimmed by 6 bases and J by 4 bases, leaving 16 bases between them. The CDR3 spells CSVIGPGTYEQYF. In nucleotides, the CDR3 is TGCAGCGTCATCGGGCCGGGAACGTACGAGCAGTACTTC.

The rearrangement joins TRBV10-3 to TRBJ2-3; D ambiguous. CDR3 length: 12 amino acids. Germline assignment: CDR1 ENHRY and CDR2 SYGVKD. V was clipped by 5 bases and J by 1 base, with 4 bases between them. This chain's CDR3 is CAISRGTDTQYF. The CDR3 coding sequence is TGTGCCATCAGTAGAGGCACAGATACGCAGTATTTT.

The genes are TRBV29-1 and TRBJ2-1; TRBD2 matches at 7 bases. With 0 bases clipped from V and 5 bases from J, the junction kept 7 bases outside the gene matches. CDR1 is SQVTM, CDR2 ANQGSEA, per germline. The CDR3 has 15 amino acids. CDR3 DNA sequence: TGCAGCGTTGAAGAGGAAGCGGGAACCCACAATGAGCAGTTCTTC. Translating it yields CSVEEEAGTHNEQFF.

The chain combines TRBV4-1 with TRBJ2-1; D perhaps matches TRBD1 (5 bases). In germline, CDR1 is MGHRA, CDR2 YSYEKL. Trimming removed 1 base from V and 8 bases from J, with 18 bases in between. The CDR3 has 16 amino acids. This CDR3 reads CASSQVVTVPVDEQFF. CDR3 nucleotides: TGCGCCAGCAGCCAAGTTGTGACAGTTCCCGTCGATGAGCAGTTCTTC.

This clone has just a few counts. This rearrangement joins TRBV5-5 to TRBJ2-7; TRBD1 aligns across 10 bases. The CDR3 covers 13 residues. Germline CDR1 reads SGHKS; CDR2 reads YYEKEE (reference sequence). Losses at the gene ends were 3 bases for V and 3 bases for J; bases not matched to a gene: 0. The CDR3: CASSWDRGYEQYF. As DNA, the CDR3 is TGTGCCAGCAGCTGGGACAGGGGCTACGAGCAGTACTTC.

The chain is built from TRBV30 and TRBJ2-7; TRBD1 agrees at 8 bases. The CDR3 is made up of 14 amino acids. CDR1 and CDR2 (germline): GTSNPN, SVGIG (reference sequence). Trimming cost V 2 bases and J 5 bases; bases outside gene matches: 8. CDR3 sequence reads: CAWSSRTGWDEQYF. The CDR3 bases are TGTGCCTGGAGTTCACGGACAGGGTGGGACGAGCAGTACTTC.

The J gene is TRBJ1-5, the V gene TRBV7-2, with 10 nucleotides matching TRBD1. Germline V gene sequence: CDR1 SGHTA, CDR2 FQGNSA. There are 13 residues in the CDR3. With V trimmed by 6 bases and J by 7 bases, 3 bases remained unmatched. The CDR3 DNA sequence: TGTGCCAGCAGTGACAGGGGGCGGCAGCCCCAGCATTTT. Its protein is CASSDRGRQPQHF.

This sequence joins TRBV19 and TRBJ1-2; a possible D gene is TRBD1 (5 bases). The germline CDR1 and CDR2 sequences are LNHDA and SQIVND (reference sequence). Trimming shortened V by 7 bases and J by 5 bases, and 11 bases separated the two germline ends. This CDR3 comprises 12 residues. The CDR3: CASTPGLYGYTF. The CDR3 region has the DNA TGTGCCAGTACGCCGGGACTTTATGGCTACACCTTC. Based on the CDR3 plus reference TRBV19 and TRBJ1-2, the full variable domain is DGGITQSPKYLFRKEGQNVTLSCEQNLNHDAMYWYRQDPGQGLRLIYYSQIVNDFQKGDIAEGYSVSREKKESFPLTVTSAQKNPTAFYLCASTPGLYGYTFGSGTRLTVV.

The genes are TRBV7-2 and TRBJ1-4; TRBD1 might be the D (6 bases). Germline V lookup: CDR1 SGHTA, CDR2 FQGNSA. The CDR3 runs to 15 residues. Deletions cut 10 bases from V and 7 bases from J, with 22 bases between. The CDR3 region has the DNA TGTGCCACTAGAAAGGGAGGGGGACGGGGTGAAAAACTGTTTTTT. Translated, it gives CATRKGGGRGEKLFF.

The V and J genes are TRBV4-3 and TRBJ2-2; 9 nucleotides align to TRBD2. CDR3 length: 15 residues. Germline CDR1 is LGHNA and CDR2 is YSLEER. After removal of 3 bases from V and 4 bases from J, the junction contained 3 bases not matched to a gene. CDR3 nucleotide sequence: TGCGCCAGCAGCCAGGGCGGGAGGGTCACCGGGGAGCTGTTTTTT. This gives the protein CASSQGGRVTGELFF.